What follows are 5 T cell receptor beta chains derived from one specimen sequenced in a study of blood T cell repertoires in COVID-19. The table came from immunoSEQ multiplex PCR; TCRdb's copy has only in-frame clones and leaves some out. The sample contains 200,000 to 250,000 clones, roughly 80% of which appear only once. The sequenced material came from peripheral blood. These receptors originate from a man aged 25-40 years with active or convalescent COVID-19.

The rearrangement uses TRBV28 and TRBJ1-1; D not certain. CDR3 length: 12 residues. Trimming stripped 1 base from V and 3 bases from J, with 3 bases between. Looked up from germline, CDR1 is MDHEN and CDR2 is SYDVKM. CDR3 residues: CASSLSYTEAFF. The CDR3 coding sequence is TGTGCCAGCAGTTTATCTTACACTGAAGCTTTCTTT.

The chain carries TRBV7-9 and TRBJ2-4, with D possibly matching TRBD2 (6 bases). Between the trimmed V and J ends, which lost 5 bases and 9 bases, there was a span of 20 bases. CDR3 length equals 15 residues. CDR1 and CDR2 from the germline V gene are SEHNR and FQNEAQ (reference sequence). CDR3 sequence reads: CASSPSGTLRLIQYF. In DNA, the CDR3 is TGTGCCAGCAGCCCCTCCGGGACTCTCCGCCTCATTCAGTACTTC.

The genes are TRBV29-1 and TRBJ2-5; TRBD2 agrees at 12 bases. Germline V gives CDR1 SQVTM, CDR2 ANQGSEA. The CDR3 runs 14 residues. With V trimmed by 5 bases and J by 5 bases, 6 bases remained unmatched. The CDR3 spells CSVLTSGRGETQYF. As DNA, the CDR3 is TGCAGCGTTTTGACTAGCGGGAGAGGTGAGACCCAGTACTTC.

The chain links TRBV12-5 to TRBJ1-5; weak D call: TRBD1 (6 bases). Looked up from germline, CDR1 is LGHNT and CDR2 is FRNRAP. The CDR3 loop spans 14 amino acids. The V and J ends lost 6 bases and 3 bases respectively, with 12 bases between them. CDR3 DNA: TGTGCTAGTGGATCAGGACAGAACAATCAGCCCCAGCATTTT. Protein sequence: CASGSGQNNQPQHF.

V and J are TRBV7-2 and TRBJ1-1; 8 nucleotides line up with TRBD1. V shed 7 bases, J shed 5 bases, and the junction held 12 bases outside the gene matches. CDR3 length: 15 residues. Germline CDR1 and CDR2: SGHTA and FQGNSA. CDR3 amino acids: CASTSGGQIRTEAFF. In DNA form, the CDR3 reads TGTGCCAGCACCTCAGGGGGCCAGATCCGTACTGAAGCTTTCTTT.